The TCR beta chain described here comes from a study of blood T cell repertoires in COVID-19. About the research overall: There were acute and convalescent COVID-19 samples, and they came from the United States, Italy and Spain.

The CDR3 has 12 residues. CDR1 is MDHEN and CDR2 is SYDVKM in the germline V gene. Deletions cut 6 bases from V and 5 bases from J, with 8 bases between. The assay was immunoSEQ multiplex PCR, and TCRdb's table has in-frame clones only and misses some. There are tens of thousands of clones in the sample; roughly 85% occur only once, and 6.5% lies in the top ten. Source material: peripheral blood. The clonotype originates from a man aged 60-69 years with acute or convalescent COVID-19. The chain links TRBV28 to TRBJ2-1; D not resolved. CDR3 region: CASSPVNNEQFF. The CDR3 nucleotides are TGTGCCAGCAGCCCCGTTAACAATGAGCAGTTCTTC.